Following are 20 T cell receptor beta chains from one sample sequenced in a study of CD8 T cells in Susac syndrome. The RNA input was roughly 0.45 to 1 ug, and it was reverse transcribed with random hexamers. TCRdb itself ran the immunoSEQ multiplex PCR reads through MiXCR, one entry per CDR3 protein. The repertoire consists of 250,000 to 300,000 distinct CDR3 sequences, with more than 75% occurring once and the leading ten covering approximately 0.12%. The source material was CD8+ T cells from PBMCs. Receptor source: a human donor with multiple sclerosis.

The chain carries TRBV7-9 and TRBJ2-1, with 8 bases matching TRBD1. Trimming at V came to 1 base and at J to 5 bases, leaving 7 bases not matched to a gene. Germline V lookup: CDR1 SEHNR, CDR2 FQNEAQ (reference sequence). CDR3 size: 16 residues. This CDR3 reads CASSLVYRGKHNEQFF. CDR3 nucleotide sequence: TGTGCCAGCAGCTTAGTCTACAGGGGGAAGCACAATGAGCAGTTCTTC.

The J gene is TRBJ2-7, the V gene TRBV30; D not resolved. With 4 bases removed from V and 4 bases from J, the gap between germline ends came to 8 bases. The CDR3 runs to 11 residues. Germline loops: CDR1 GTSNPN, CDR2 SVGIG (reference sequence). CDR3 sequence: CAWTFGYEQYF. CDR3 bases: TGTGCCTGGACCTTCGGTTACGAGCAGTACTTC.

CDR3 loop: CASMSGRPQHF. The DNA for the CDR3 is TGTGCCAGCATGTCCGGACGGCCCCAGCATTTT. V and J are TRBV12-3 or TRBV12-4 and TRBJ1-5; D is uncertain. The CDR3 is 11 amino acids. Trimming stripped 7 bases from V and 9 bases from J, with 10 bases between.

This clonotype has only one observation. V and J are TRBV10-3 and TRBJ2-1, with 8 bases fitting TRBD1. V was clipped by 8 bases and J by 12 bases; unmatched bases: 9. The CDR3 sequence is 12 residues long. The germline V gene encodes CDR1 ENHRY and CDR2 SYGVKD. The CDR3: CAIGQGDRGQFF. The CDR3 DNA reads TGTGCCATCGGTCAGGGCGACAGGGGGCAGTTCTTC.

This chain joins TRBV30 and TRBJ1-1; 8 nucleotides line up with TRBD1. V trimming: 5 bases; J trimming: 6 bases; junction bases outside the gene matches: 11. The CDR3 runs 14 residues. Germline CDR1 GTSNPN, CDR2 SVGIG (reference sequence). The CDR3 loop reads CAWPLRWDRPEAFF. In DNA form, the CDR3 reads TGTGCCTGGCCGTTACGATGGGACAGGCCTGAAGCTTTCTTT.

This clonotype was seen only once. The chain links TRBV7-9 to TRBJ2-5; 8 bases are a match to TRBD1. The CDR3 has 13 amino acids. The trim removed 8 bases at V and 3 bases at J, leaving 5 bases unmatched. The germline CDR1 and CDR2 sequences are SEHNR and FQNEAQ (reference sequence). Here the CDR3 reads CASLDRAKETQYF. Here the CDR3 DNA reads TGTGCCAGCTTGGACAGGGCAAAAGAGACCCAGTACTTC.

The rearrangement links TRBV3-1 to TRBJ2-1; 8 bases are shared with TRBD2. With V trimmed by 1 base and J by 6 bases, 8 bases remained unmatched. Germline loops: CDR1 LGHDT, CDR2 YNNKEL (reference sequence). The CDR3 is made up of 16 amino acids. CDR3 bases: TGTGCCAGCAGCCAAGGACGGGAGGGCCGAGGCAATGAGCAGTTCTTC. Residues: CASSQGREGRGNEQFF.

V usage is TRBV30 and J usage is TRBJ1-2; TRBD1 matches at 10 bases. Germline trimming cut 2 bases from V and 4 bases from J; bases unmatched to any gene: 4. The CDR3 runs to 14 residues. Germline V gene lookup returns CDR1 GTSNPN and CDR2 SVGIG (reference sequence). CDR3 loop: CAWSPTGGSYGYTF. CDR3 in DNA: TGTGCCTGGAGTCCGACAGGGGGCAGCTATGGCTACACCTTC.

The CDR3 here is CASSYGPHSEQFF. DNA for the CDR3: TGTGCCAGCAGTTATGGGCCGCACAGTGAGCAGTTCTTC. The chain joins TRBV27 to TRBJ2-1; D is unresolved. The V gene's germline CDR1 is MNHEY and CDR2 SMNVEV (reference sequence). This CDR3 has 13 residues. V lost 4 bases and J lost 9, with 13 bases in between.

This rearrangement joins TRBV7-3 to TRBJ1-2; a possible D gene is TRBD1 (5 bases). CDR1 SGHTA and CDR2 FQGTGA come from the germline V gene. V was clipped by 3 bases and J by 5 bases, with 22 bases between them. The CDR3 consists of 17 residues. DNA for the CDR3: TGTGCCAGCAGCTTCCTACCCGCTGGGACGCGACGGTATGGCTACACCTTC. It codes for CASSFLPAGTRRYGYTF. Together with reference TRBV7-3 and TRBJ1-2, the CDR3 gives the full variable domain: GAGVSQTPSNKVTEKGKYVELRCDPISGHTALYWYRQSLGQGPEFLIYFQGTGAADDSGLPNDRFFAVRPEGSVSTLKIQRTERGDSAVYLCASSFLPAGTRRYGYTFGSGTRLTVV.

This chain connects TRBV30 to TRBJ2-7; tentatively, D is TRBD2 (6 bases). The CDR3 is made up of 17 amino acids. Per the germline V gene, CDR1 is GTSNPN and CDR2 is SVGIG (reference sequence). Trimming removed 3 bases at V and 3 bases at J, with 24 bases between. CDR3 sequence (DNA): TGTGCCTGGAGGGAGAGGGTCCGGCGGGGAGGCCGCTACGAGCAGTACTTC. Its protein is CAWRERVRRGGRYEQYF.

This chain links TRBV13 with TRBJ2-2, with 11 bases aligning to TRBD2. This CDR3 is built from 16 residues. Germline values: CDR1 PRHDT, CDR2 FYEKMQ (reference sequence). The junction had 7 bases not matched to a gene; V was cut back by 5 bases and J by 5 bases. The CDR3 loop is CASSHELAGVTGELFF. CDR3 coding DNA: TGTGCCAGCAGCCATGAACTAGCGGGAGTTACCGGGGAGCTGTTTTTT.

The chain has TRBV20-1 and TRBJ1-4; the D is unclear. The CDR3 covers 13 residues. CDR1 and CDR2 (germline): DFQATT, SNEGSKA (reference sequence). Between the trimmed V and J ends, which lost 3 bases and 0 bases, there was a span of 5 bases. The CDR3 protein is CSARKATNEKLFF. CDR3 coding DNA: TGCAGTGCTAGGAAGGCAACTAATGAAAAACTGTTTTTT.

This clonotype has just one count. The chain uses TRBV30 and TRBJ1-1; D uncertain. Trimming pared 3 bases from V and 6 bases from J, leaving 8 bases between. The length of the CDR3 is 11 residues. Germline CDR1 and CDR2: GTSNPN and SVGIG (reference sequence). In nucleotides, the CDR3 is TGTGCCTGGAGAACTGGCCCTGAAGCTTTCTTT. Translation: CAWRTGPEAFF. Looking up the rest from reference TRBV30 and TRBJ1-1 gives the full variable domain: SQTIHQWPATLVQPVGSPLSLECTVEGTSNPNLYWYRQAAGRGLQLLFYSVGIGQISSEVPQNLSASRPQDRQFILSSKKLLLSDSGFYLCAWRTGPEAFFGQGTRLTVV.

This clonotype occurred once. This chain connects TRBV12-3 or TRBV12-4 to TRBJ2-3, with D perhaps TRBD2 (6 bases). The CDR3 spans 17 residues. Trimming cost V 2 bases and J 6 bases, with 21 bases left between them. The chain's CDR3 is CASSLSPGVAAYDTQYF. The CDR3 region has the DNA TGTGCCAGCAGTTTAAGCCCCGGGGTAGCGGCCTACGATACGCAGTATTTT.

Regarding this clonotype: One junction end does not reproduce the germline sequence, and a read error may be involved. The rearrangement uses TRBV27 and TRBJ2-3; the match to TRBD2 covers 14 bases. The CDR3 is 13 amino acids. Germline values: CDR1 MNHEY, CDR2 SMNVEV (reference sequence). The CDR3 sequence is CASSVSGTSGSKF. The CDR3 DNA sequence: TGTGCCAGCAGTGTGTCCGGGACTAGCGGGAGTAAGTTT.

J is TRBJ2-3 and V is TRBV28, with no clear D. V lost 4 bases and J lost 6, with 8 bases in between. The CDR3 is 12 amino acids. Per the germline V gene, CDR1 is MDHEN and CDR2 is SYDVKM. The CDR3 bases are TGTGCCAGCAGTTCAGACTGGGATACGCAGTATTTT. Translated, it gives CASSSDWDTQYF.

This chain joins TRBV7-8 and TRBJ1-1; D is perhaps TRBD1 (6 bases). With 5 bases removed from V and 10 bases from J, the gap between germline ends came to 23 bases. Germline V CDR1 and CDR2: SGHVS, FQNEAQ. This CDR3 region has 15 residues. This CDR3 reads CASSLPGRGSWRAFF. CDR3 coding DNA: TGTGCCAGCAGCCTGCCCGGCAGGGGAAGTTGGAGAGCTTTCTTT.

The chain joins TRBV16 to TRBJ2-7; D is unresolved. Trimming stripped 3 bases from V and 2 bases from J, with 5 bases between. CDR1 and CDR2 (germline): KGHSY, FQNENV. CDR3 length equals 12 residues. The CDR3 nucleotides are TGTGCCAGCAGCCATCGTACCTACGAGCAGTACTTC. It specifies CASSHRTYEQYF.

V gene TRBV6-2 or TRBV6-3 combines with J gene TRBJ2-3; TRBD2 is a possible D gene (6 bases). CDR3 length: 14 amino acids. Between the trimmed V and J ends, which lost 5 bases and 2 bases, there was a span of 11 bases. CDR1 and CDR2 (germline): MNHEY, SVGEGT. CDR3 region: CASSARGFTDTQYF. The CDR3 bases are TGTGCCAGCAGTGCGCGGGGATTCACAGATACGCAGTATTTT.